This T cell receptor beta chain stems from a study of blood T cell repertoires in COVID-19. The CDR3 is made up of 16 amino acids. This clone was found once. Using immunoSEQ multiplex PCR, the repertoire was profiled, and TCRdb retains in-frame clones only, with some absent. In the table there are about 170,000 clones, roughly 78% of which are singletons. This TCR derives from a woman between 70 and 85 years old in a cohort exposed to, infected with or recovered from COVID-19 (not recorded which). The V and J genes are TRBV21-1 and TRBJ1-1; the table's D call of TRBD1 was not tested on the DNA. TRBV21-1 is reported as a pseudogene. Specimen: PBMCs or T cells enriched from blood (not recorded which). This chain's CDR3 is CASSNPLDSMNTEAFF. The CDR3, as DNA: TGTGCCAGCAGCAATCCCCTGGACAGCATGAACACTGAAGCTTTCTTT.